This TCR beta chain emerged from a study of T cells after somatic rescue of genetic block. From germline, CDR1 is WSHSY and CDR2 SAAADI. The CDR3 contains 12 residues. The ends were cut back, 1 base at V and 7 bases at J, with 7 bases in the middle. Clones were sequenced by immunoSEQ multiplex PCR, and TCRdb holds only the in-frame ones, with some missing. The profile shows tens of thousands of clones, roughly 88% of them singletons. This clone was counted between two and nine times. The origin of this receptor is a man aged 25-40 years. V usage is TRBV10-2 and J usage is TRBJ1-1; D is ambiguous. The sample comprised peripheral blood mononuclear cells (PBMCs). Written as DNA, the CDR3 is TGCGCCAGCAGTGAGTTTTCGGATGAAGCTTTCTTT. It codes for CASSEFSDEAFF.